This T cell receptor beta chain was documented in a study of Graves' ophthalmopathy and Graves' hyperthyroidism. Broader study findings: At roughly 67% sensitivity and 72.22% specificity, the model predicted progression of the ophthalmopathy.

At least ten counts were recorded for this clonotype. Its target is not known. In germline, CDR1 is LGHNA, CDR2 YSLEER. The CDR3 length is 15 residues. Deletions cut 4 bases from V and 0 bases from J, with 13 bases between. The authors amplified TCR beta CDR3 regions from RNA transcripts. HTBI primers primed a first-round RT-PCR, and a second-round multiplex PCR followed. TCRdb re-called the multiplex PCR reads through MiXCR, storing one row per CDR3 protein. The sample has some 160,000 distinct CDR3 sequences; 39% are singletons. Sequencing input: peripheral blood. This clonotype originated in a man aged 30 to 39 with Graves' ophthalmopathy. The chain couples TRBV4-3 to TRBJ2-7; D remains unclear. CDR3 in amino acids: CASSLASGSSYEQYF. The CDR3 bases are TGCGCCAGCAGCCTCGCCTCCGGGTCCTCCTACGAGCAGTACTTC.